The sequence of this T cell receptor beta chain was determined in a study of graft-versus-host responses after intestinal transplantation. About this clone: The antigen is not known.

Sequenced by immunoSEQ multiplex PCR; TCRdb stores in-frame clones only, minus some. Here the sample spans approximately 18,000 clones, about nine tenths being singletons. The study's findings and limits: Graft-donor T cell macrochimerism coincided with high graft-versus-host to host-versus-graft clonal ratios in allografts.

The source material was PBMCs, sampled 220 to 240 days after intestinal transplant. The TCR originated in a human patient who received an intestinal transplant, so some T cells may come from the graft donor.

CDR3 residues: CASSTSGGADTQYF. CDR3 DNA: TGTGCCAGCAGCACTAGCGGGGGGGCAGATACGCAGTATTTT. The chain joins TRBV6-1 to TRBJ2-3; 13 nucleotides agree with TRBD2. The CDR3 consists of 14 residues. In germline, CDR1 is MNHNS, CDR2 SASEGT. The V segment lost 6 bases and the J segment 4 bases; nucleotides outside the gene matches: 1.